The next 13 T cell receptor beta chains were all read from a single sample in a study of T-cell memory formation after mild COVID-19. MiXCR, applied by TCRdb to the 5' RACE reads, yields one record per CDR3 protein. The sample contains 300,000 to 400,000 distinct CDR3 sequences, under 15% of which appear only once. The sequencing sample was made of PBMCs or a T cell subset sorted from them (not recorded which). The receptors were sampled from a man younger than 35 who had mild COVID-19 (a few samples of this study predate the infection). Cell type and time point are not known.

This clonotype has only a few counts. The genes are TRBV30 and TRBJ2-1; D not resolved. The CDR3 runs 12 residues. CDR1 is GTSNPN and CDR2 is SVGIG in the germline V gene (reference sequence). The V and J ends lost 0 bases and 7 bases respectively, with 7 bases between them. The CDR3: CAWSVLGNEQFF. For the CDR3, the DNA is TGTGCCTGGAGTGTACTGGGGAATGAGCAGTTCTTC.

The sample holds a few counts of this clonotype. The V call is TRBV5-1, the J call TRBJ1-2; 7 bases are shared with TRBD1. Trimming took 4 bases from V and 6 from J; bases not matched to a gene: 15. CDR3 length: 16 amino acids. The germline V gene encodes CDR1 SGHRS and CDR2 YFSETQ. CDR3 protein: CASSPRLDRAYDGYTF. The CDR3 DNA sequence: TGCGCCAGCAGCCCTCGCCTTGACAGGGCCTATGATGGCTACACCTTC.

This clonotype was found many times. The chain joins TRBV10-3 to TRBJ2-3; D is perhaps TRBD2 (5 bases). The germline V gene has CDR1 ENHRY and CDR2 SYGVKD. This CDR3 has 13 amino acids. The V end was cut by 10 bases, the J end by 0 bases, with 11 bases between. In nucleotides, the CDR3 is TGTGCCACGCTAGCATATAGCACAGATACGCAGTATTTT. Translating it yields CATLAYSTDTQYF.

The chain is built from TRBV9 and TRBJ2-1; 8 bases are shared with TRBD2. The CDR3 totals 14 residues. V shed 3 bases, J shed 11 bases, and the junction held 10 bases outside the gene matches. Germline V lookup: CDR1 SGDLS, CDR2 YYNGEE. The CDR3 protein is CASSEGGGTVKQFF. The DNA of the CDR3 is TGTGCCAGCAGCGAAGGCGGGGGGACCGTCAAGCAGTTCTTC.

The chain couples TRBV4-3 to TRBJ1-2; TRBD1 matches 8 bases. CDR1 LGHNA and CDR2 YSLEER come from the germline V gene. V trimming: 0 bases; J trimming: 8 bases; junction bases outside the gene matches: 8. The CDR3 covers 15 residues. CDR3 in amino acids: CASSQDREDRVGYTF. For the CDR3, the DNA is TGCGCCAGCAGCCAAGATCGGGAGGACAGGGTCGGCTACACCTTC.

This clonotype came up many times. The rearrangement joins TRBV9 to TRBJ2-3, with no clear D. Germline values: CDR1 SGDLS, CDR2 YYNGEE. Between the trimmed V and J ends, which lost 2 bases and 0 bases, there was a span of 7 bases. The CDR3 is made up of 14 amino acids. The CDR3 sequence: CASSVDLSTDTQYF. In DNA form, the CDR3 reads TGTGCCAGCAGCGTCGACTTGAGCACAGATACGCAGTATTTT.

The chain carries TRBV6-5 and TRBJ1-5, with 7 bases aligning to TRBD1. Germline V CDR1 and CDR2: MNHEY, SVGAGI. V lost 2 bases and J lost 5; bases outside the gene matches: 6. The CDR3 is made up of 15 amino acids. This chain's CDR3 is CASSYAAGGDQPQHF. Written as DNA, the CDR3 is TGTGCCAGCAGTTACGCGGCAGGGGGGGATCAGCCCCAGCATTTT.

This sequence joins TRBV9 and TRBJ2-1, with TRBD2 matching 10 bases. Germline-derived CDR1 and CDR2 are SGDLS and YYNGEE. There are 18 residues in the CDR3. V shed 0 bases, J shed 0 bases, and the junction held 6 bases outside the gene matches. Here the CDR3 DNA reads TGTGCCAGCAGCGTAGCCAGCGGGGGGGTCAGCTCCTACAATGAGCAGTTCTTC. This encodes CASSVASGGVSSYNEQFF.

The gene calls are TRBV28 and TRBJ1-3, with unresolved D. CDR1 and CDR2 (germline): MDHEN, SYDVKM. V dropped 4 bases and J dropped 0 bases, with 16 bases sitting between them. The CDR3 contains 17 residues. The chain's CDR3 is CASSSYSGEFSGNTIYF. The CDR3 nucleotides are TGTGCCAGCAGTTCCTACAGCGGGGAATTCTCTGGAAACACCATATATTTT.

J is TRBJ1-2 and V is TRBV7-9; D is ambiguous. V lost 2 bases to trimming and J lost 1 base, with 11 bases between them. This CDR3 spans 15 amino acids. CDR1 is SEHNR, CDR2 FQNEAQ, per germline (reference sequence). Here the CDR3 reads CASSLSAPVNYGYTF. The CDR3 nucleotides are TGTGCCAGCAGCTTATCAGCCCCGGTTAACTATGGCTACACCTTC. Full variable domain (remainder filled in from reference TRBV7-9 and TRBJ1-2): DTGVSQNPRHKITKRGQNVTFRCDPISEHNRLYWYRQTLGQGPEFLTYFQNEAQLEKSRLLSDRFSAERPKGSFSTLEIQRTEQGDSAMYLCASSLSAPVNYGYTFGSGTRLTVV.

The chain uses TRBV18 and TRBJ2-2, with 10 bases lining up with TRBD2. In germline, CDR1 is KGHSH, CDR2 LQKENI. The CDR3 spans 16 residues. The ends lost 3 bases at V and 6 bases at J; junction bases unmatched: 7. The CDR3, as DNA: TGTGCCAGCTCACCTTACAGCGGGGGGGCCGCCGGGGAGCTGTTTTTT. It is translated as CASSPYSGGAAGELFF.

This clonotype was picked up a small number of times. The DNA for the CDR3 is TGTGCCAGCGGGTTCCGGGACAGGAGCACAGATACGCAGTATTTT. This codes for CASGFRDRSTDTQYF. The genes are TRBV11-2 and TRBJ2-3, with 8 bases fitting TRBD1. V trimming: 8 bases; J trimming: 0 bases; junction bases outside the gene matches: 7. Per germline, CDR1 SGHAT and CDR2 FQNNGV. The length of the CDR3 is 15 residues. Based on the CDR3 plus reference TRBV11-2 and TRBJ2-3, the full variable domain is EAGVAQSPRYKIIEKRQSVAFWCNPISGHATLYWYQQILGQGPKLLIQFQNNGVVDDSQLPKDRFSAERLKGVDSTLKIQPAKLEDSAVYLCASGFRDRSTDTQYFGPGTRLTVL.

This clonotype showed up just a few times. The rearrangement uses TRBV11-2 and TRBJ1-2, with D perhaps TRBD1 (6 bases). The V end lost 4 bases, the J end lost 4 bases, and 10 bases lay between the germline ends. CDR3 length: 13 residues. Germline V gives CDR1 SGHAT, CDR2 FQNNGV. The CDR3 region is CASSSQGSYGYTF. CDR3 DNA sequence: TGTGCCAGCAGCTCGCAGGGGAGCTATGGCTACACCTTC. Drawing the rest from reference TRBV11-2 and TRBJ1-2, the complete variable domain is EAGVAQSPRYKIIEKRQSVAFWCNPISGHATLYWYQQILGQGPKLLIQFQNNGVVDDSQLPKDRFSAERLKGVDSTLKIQPAKLEDSAVYLCASSSQGSYGYTFGSGTRLTVV.